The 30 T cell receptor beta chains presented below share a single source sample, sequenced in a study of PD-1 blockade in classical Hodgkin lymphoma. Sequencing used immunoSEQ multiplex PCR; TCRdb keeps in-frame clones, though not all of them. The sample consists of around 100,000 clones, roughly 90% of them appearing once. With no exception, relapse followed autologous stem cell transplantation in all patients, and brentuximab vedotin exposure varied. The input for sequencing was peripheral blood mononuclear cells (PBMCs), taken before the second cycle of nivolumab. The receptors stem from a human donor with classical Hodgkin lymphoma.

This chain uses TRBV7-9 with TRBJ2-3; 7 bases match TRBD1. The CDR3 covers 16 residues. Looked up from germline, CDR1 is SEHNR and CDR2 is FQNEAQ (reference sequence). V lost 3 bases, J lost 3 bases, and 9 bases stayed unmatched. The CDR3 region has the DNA TGTGCCAGCAGCTTGAGTGGGGCGACAGGGACAGATACGCAGTATTTT. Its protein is CASSLSGATGTDTQYF. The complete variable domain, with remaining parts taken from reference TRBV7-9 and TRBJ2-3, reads DTGVSQNPRHKITKRGQNVTFRCDPISEHNRLYWYRQTLGQGPEFLTYFQNEAQLEKSRLLSDRFSAERPKGSFSTLEIQRTEQGDSAMYLCASSLSGATGTDTQYFGPGTRLTVL.

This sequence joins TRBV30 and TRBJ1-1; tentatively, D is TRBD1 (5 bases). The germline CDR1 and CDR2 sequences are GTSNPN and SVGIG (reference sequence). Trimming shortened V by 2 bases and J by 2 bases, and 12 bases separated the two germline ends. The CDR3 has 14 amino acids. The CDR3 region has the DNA TGTGCCTGGAGTTTCGGGGGGGGAAACACTGAAGCTTTCTTT. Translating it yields CAWSFGGGNTEAFF.

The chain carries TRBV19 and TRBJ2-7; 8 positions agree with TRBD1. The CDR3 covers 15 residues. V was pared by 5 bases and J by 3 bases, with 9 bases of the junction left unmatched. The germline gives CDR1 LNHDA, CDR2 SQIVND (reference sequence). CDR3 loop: CASSFQQGGNYEQYF. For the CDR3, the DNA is TGTGCCAGTAGTTTCCAACAGGGGGGAAACTACGAGCAGTACTTC.

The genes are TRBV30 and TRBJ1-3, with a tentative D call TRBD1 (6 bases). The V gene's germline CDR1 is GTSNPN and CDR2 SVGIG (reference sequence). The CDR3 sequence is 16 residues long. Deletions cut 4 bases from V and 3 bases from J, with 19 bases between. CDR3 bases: TGTGCCTGGACAAACCCGAAACAGGGAGTTGGAAACACCATATATTTT. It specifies CAWTNPKQGVGNTIYF.

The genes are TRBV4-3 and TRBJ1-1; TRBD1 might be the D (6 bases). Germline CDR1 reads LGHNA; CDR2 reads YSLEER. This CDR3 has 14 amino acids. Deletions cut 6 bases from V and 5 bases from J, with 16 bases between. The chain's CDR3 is CASRPWGGRTEAFF. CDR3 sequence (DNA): TGCGCCAGCAGGCCATGGGGGGGGCGGACTGAAGCTTTCTTT.

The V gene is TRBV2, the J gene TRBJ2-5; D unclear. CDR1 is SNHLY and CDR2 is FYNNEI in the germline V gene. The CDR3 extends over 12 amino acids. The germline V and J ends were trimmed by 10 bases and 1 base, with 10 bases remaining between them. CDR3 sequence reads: CATIGPQETQYF. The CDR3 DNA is TGTGCCACTATAGGGCCCCAAGAGACCCAGTACTTC.

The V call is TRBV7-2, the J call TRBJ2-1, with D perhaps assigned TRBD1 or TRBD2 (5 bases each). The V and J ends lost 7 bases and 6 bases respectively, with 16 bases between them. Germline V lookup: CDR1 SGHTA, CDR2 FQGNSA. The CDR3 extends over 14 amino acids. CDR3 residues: CASKGSIGGNEQFF. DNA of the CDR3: TGTGCCAGCAAGGGCAGCATTGGGGGCAATGAGCAGTTCTTC.

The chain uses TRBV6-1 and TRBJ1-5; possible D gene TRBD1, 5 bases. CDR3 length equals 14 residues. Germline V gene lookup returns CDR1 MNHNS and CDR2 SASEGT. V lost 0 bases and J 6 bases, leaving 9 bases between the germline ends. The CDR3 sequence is CASSEAGESQPQHF. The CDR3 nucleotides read TGTGCCAGCAGTGAAGCGGGGGAAAGTCAGCCCCAGCATTTT.

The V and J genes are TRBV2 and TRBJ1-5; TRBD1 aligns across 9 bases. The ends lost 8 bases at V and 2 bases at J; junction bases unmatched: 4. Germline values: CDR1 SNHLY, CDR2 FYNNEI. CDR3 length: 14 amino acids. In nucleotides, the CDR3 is TGTGCCAGCCGGACAGGGGAGGGCAATCAGCCCCAGCATTTT. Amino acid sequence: CASRTGEGNQPQHF.

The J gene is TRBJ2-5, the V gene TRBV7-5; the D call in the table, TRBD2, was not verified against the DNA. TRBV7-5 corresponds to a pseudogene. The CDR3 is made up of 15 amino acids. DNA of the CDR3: TGTGCCAGAAGCCTTAGCGGGGGGCCGGGCGAGACCCAGTACTTC. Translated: CARSLSGGPGETQYF.

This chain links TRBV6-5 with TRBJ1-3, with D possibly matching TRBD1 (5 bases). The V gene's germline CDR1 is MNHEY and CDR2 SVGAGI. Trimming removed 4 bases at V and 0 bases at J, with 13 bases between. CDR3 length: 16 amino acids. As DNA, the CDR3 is TGTGCCAGCAGTTCCTTCGGACACGTCTCTGGAAACACCATATATTTT. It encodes CASSSFGHVSGNTIYF.

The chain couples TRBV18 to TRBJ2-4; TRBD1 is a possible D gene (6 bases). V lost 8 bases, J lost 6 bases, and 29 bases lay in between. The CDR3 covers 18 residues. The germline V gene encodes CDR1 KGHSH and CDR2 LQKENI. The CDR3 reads CASRQDSQPIVSLNIQYF. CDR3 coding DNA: TGTGCCAGCCGACAGGACAGCCAGCCCATAGTCTCCCTAAACATTCAGTACTTC.

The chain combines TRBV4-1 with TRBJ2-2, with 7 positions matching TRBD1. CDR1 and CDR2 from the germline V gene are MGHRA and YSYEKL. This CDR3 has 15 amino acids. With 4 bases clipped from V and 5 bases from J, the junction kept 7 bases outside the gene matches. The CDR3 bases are TGCGCCAGCAGCCTGGGGGACAGTTGGACCGGGGAGCTGTTTTTT. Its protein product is CASSLGDSWTGELFF.

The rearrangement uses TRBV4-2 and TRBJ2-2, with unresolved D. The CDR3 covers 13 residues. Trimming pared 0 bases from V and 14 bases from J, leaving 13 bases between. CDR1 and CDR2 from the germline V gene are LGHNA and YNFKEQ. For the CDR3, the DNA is TGTGCCAGCAGCCAAGACAGTGTGGGCTCCCTGTTTTTT. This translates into CASSQDSVGSLFF.

The DNA of the CDR3 is TGTGCCAGCAGCCCCCGGGACACCTCCTACGAGCAGTACTTC. Its translation: CASSPRDTSYEQYF. The chain carries TRBV7-2 and TRBJ2-7; perhaps TRBD1 as D (6 bases). CDR1 and CDR2 (germline): SGHTA, FQGNSA. Trimming took off 5 bases at V and 0 bases at J, with 11 bases between the two ends. The CDR3 consists of 14 residues.

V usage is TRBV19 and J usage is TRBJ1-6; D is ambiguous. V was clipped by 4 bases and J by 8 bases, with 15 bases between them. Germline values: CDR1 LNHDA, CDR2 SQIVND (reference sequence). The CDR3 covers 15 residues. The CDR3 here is CASSRTFRSDSPLHF. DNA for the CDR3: TGTGCCAGTAGTAGGACGTTTAGGAGTGATTCACCCCTCCACTTT. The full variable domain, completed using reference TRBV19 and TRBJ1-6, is DGGITQSPKYLFRKEGQNVTLSCEQNLNHDAMYWYRQDPGQGLRLIYYSQIVNDFQKGDIAEGYSVSREKKESFPLTVTSAQKNPTAFYLCASSRTFRSDSPLHFGNGTRLTVT.

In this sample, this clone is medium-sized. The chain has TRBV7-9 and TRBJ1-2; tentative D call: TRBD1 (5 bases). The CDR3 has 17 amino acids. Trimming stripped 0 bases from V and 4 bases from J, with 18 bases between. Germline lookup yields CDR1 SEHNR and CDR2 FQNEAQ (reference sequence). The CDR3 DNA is TGTGCCAGCAGCTTAGCGGTAATGGACACACACCGCTATGGCTACACCTTC. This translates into CASSLAVMDTHRYGYTF.

CDR3 protein: CASSLPRGGYTF. CDR3 nucleotide sequence: TGTGCCAGCAGCCTCCCCCGCGGTGGCTACACCTTC. This chain links TRBV28 with TRBJ1-2; D gene unclear. Trimming took off 6 bases at V and 7 bases at J, with 12 bases between the two ends. The CDR3 extends over 12 amino acids. Germline V gene data show CDR1 as MDHEN and CDR2 as SYDVKM.

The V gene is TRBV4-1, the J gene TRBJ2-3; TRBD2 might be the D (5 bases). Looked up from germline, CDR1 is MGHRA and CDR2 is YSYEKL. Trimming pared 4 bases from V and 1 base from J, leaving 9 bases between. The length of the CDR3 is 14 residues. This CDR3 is CASSLAQRTDTQYF. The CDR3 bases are TGCGCCAGCAGCCTAGCGCAACGCACAGATACGCAGTATTTT.

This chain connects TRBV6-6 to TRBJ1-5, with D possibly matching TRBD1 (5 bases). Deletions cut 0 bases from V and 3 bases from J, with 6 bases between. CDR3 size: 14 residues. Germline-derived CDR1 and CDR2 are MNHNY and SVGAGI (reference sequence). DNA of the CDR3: TGTGCCAGCAGTTACTCACAGGACAATCAGCCCCAGCATTTT. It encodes CASSYSQDNQPQHF.

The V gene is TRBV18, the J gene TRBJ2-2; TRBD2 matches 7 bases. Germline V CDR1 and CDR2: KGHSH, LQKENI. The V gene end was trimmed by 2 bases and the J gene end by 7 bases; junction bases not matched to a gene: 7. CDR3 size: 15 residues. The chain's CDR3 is CASSPEDSGDGELFF. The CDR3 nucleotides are TGTGCCAGCTCACCAGAAGACAGCGGGGACGGGGAGCTGTTTTTT.

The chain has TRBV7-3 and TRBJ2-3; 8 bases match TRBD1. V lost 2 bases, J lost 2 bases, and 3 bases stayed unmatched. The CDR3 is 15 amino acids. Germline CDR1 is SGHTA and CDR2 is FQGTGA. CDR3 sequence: CASSLGTGLTDTQYF. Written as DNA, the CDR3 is TGTGCCAGCAGCTTAGGGACAGGACTCACAGATACGCAGTATTTT.

The CDR3, as DNA: TGTGCCAGCAACCCAGATTCGGGGGCGGAAGCTTTCTTT. This sequence encodes CASNPDSGAEAFF. V gene TRBV6-5 combines with J gene TRBJ1-1, with TRBD1 as a possible D gene (6 bases). V dropped 7 bases and J dropped 8 bases, with 17 bases sitting between them. There are 13 residues in the CDR3. From germline, CDR1 is MNHEY and CDR2 SVGAGI.

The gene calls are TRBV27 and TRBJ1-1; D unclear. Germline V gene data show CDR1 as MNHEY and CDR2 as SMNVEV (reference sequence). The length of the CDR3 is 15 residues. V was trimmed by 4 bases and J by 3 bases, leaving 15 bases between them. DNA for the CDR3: TGTGCCAGCAGTTCCACCTCGGGTAAGGACACTGAAGCTTTCTTT. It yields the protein CASSSTSGKDTEAFF.

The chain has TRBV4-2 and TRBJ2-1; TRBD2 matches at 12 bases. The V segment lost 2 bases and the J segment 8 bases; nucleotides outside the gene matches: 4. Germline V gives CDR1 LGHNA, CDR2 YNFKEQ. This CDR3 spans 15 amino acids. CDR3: CASSQLLAGGHEQFF. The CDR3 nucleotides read TGTGCCAGCAGCCAACTACTAGCGGGGGGACATGAGCAGTTCTTC.

CDR3 in amino acids: CASSPSGPPNYGYTF. The DNA for the CDR3 is TGCGCCAGCAGCCCGTCGGGGCCCCCTAACTATGGCTACACCTTC. This sequence joins TRBV5-1 and TRBJ1-2, with D possibly being TRBD1 (5 bases). The CDR3 loop spans 15 amino acids. With 4 bases removed from V and 0 bases from J, the gap between germline ends came to 13 bases. CDR1 is SGHRS, CDR2 YFSETQ, per germline.

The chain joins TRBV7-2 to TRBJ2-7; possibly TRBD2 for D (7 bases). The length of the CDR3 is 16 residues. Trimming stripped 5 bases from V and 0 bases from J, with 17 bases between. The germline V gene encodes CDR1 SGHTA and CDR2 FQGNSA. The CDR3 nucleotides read TGTGCCAGCAGCAGGGGGGGTGGGACTACCTCCTACGAGCAGTACTTC. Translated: CASSRGGGTTSYEQYF. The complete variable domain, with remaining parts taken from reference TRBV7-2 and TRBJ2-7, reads GAGVSQSPSNKVTEKGKDVELRCDPISGHTALYWYRQSLGQGLEFLIYFQGNSAPDKSGLPSDRFSAERTGGSVSTLTIQRTQQEDSAVYLCASSRGGGTTSYEQYFGPGTRLTVT.

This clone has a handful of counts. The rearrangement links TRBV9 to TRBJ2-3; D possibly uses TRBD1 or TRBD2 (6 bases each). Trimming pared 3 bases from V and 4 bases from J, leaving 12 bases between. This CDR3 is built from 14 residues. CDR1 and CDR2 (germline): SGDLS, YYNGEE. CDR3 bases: TGTGCCAGCAGCGGGGAGGACAGTTCAGATACGCAGTATTTT. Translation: CASSGEDSSDTQYF.

In DNA form, the CDR3 reads TGCGCCAGCAGCACTACACTGAGCTCCTACAATGAGCAGTTCTTC. Residues: CASSTTLSSYNEQFF. The chain joins TRBV5-1 to TRBJ2-1; D call uncertain. V gave up 4 bases and J gave up 0 bases, with 11 bases separating them. The CDR3 has 15 residues. Germline V gene lookup returns CDR1 SGHRS and CDR2 YFSETQ.

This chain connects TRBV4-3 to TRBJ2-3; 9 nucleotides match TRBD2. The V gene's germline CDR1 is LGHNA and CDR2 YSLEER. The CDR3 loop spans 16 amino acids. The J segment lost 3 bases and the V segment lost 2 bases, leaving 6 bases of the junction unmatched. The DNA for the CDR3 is TGCGCCAGCAGCCAAAATAGCGGGGGACGTACAGATACGCAGTATTTT. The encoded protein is CASSQNSGGRTDTQYF.